This T cell receptor (beta chain) is drawn from a study of control samples from healthy donors and cancer patients. Only in-frame clones appear in the TCRdb table, and some are missing; sequencing was by immunoSEQ multiplex PCR. The sample lists 70,000 to 90,000 clones; 94% were seen once. The sequence derives from a middle-aged woman in good health. Sequencing was done on a sample of blood.

In DNA, the CDR3 is TGTGCCAGCACCCGCGGTCGAACCTACAATGAGCAGTTCTTC. This sequence encodes CASTRGRTYNEQFF. The J gene is TRBJ2-1, the V gene TRBV6-5; D uncertain. Germline V gene sequence: CDR1 MNHEY, CDR2 SVGAGI. V lost 7 bases, J lost 2 bases, and 12 bases lay in between. The CDR3 consists of 14 residues.